The 25 T cell receptor beta chains presented below share a single source sample, sequenced in a study of vaccination effects on CD4 cells after COVID-19. Following 10 days of culture, CD4+ T cells were isolated. Two doses of either BNT162b2 or mRNA-1273 were given to each participant. Sequencing used immunoSEQ multiplex PCR; TCRdb keeps in-frame clones, though not all of them. This sample carries about 66,000 clones, around 70% of them seen once, and the ten largest clones take 2.2%. The antigens of these receptors remain unknown. The material sequenced was CD4+ T cells from PBMCs cultured without peptide, taken after COVID-19 vaccination. These receptors came from a human donor who received a COVID-19 vaccine.

The V gene is TRBV9, the J gene TRBJ2-1; 13 nucleotides align to TRBD2. CDR1 and CDR2 (germline): SGDLS, YYNGEE. The CDR3 totals 15 residues. After removal of 3 bases from V and 7 bases from J, the junction contained 4 bases not matched to a gene. The CDR3 bases are TGTGCCAGCAGCGCTGGGACTAGCGGGGTTAATGAGCAGTTCTTC. Its protein is CASSAGTSGVNEQFF.

This rearrangement joins TRBV28 to TRBJ2-7; D possibly uses TRBD1 or TRBD2 (5 bases each). This CDR3 has 13 amino acids. Germline lookup yields CDR1 MDHEN and CDR2 SYDVKM. V lost 6 bases to trimming and J lost 7 bases, with 16 bases between them. CDR3 sequence: CASSPPGPGEQYV. DNA for the CDR3: TGTGCCAGCAGCCCCCCGGGGCCGGGGGAGCAGTACGTC.

This chain uses TRBV18 with TRBJ2-3; D uncertain. The V end lost 2 bases, the J end lost 0 bases, and 9 bases lay between the germline ends. The CDR3 extends over 15 amino acids. Germline V gives CDR1 KGHSH, CDR2 LQKENI. The CDR3 here is CASSPTSLSTDTQYF. As DNA, the CDR3 is TGTGCCAGCTCACCAACCAGCCTAAGCACAGATACGCAGTATTTT.

The chain uses TRBV15 and TRBJ2-7; D may be TRBD1 (5 bases). Between the trimmed V and J ends, which lost 3 bases and 0 bases, there was a span of 9 bases. CDR3 size: 14 residues. Germline V CDR1 and CDR2: LNHNV, YYDKDF (reference sequence). The CDR3 protein is CATSRQGSSYEQYV. CDR3 DNA: TGTGCCACCAGCAGGCAGGGAAGCTCCTACGAGCAGTACGTC.

The V gene is TRBV7-3, the J gene TRBJ2-1; weak D call: TRBD2 (6 bases). Trimming removed 5 bases at V and 0 bases at J, with 11 bases between. This CDR3 is 15 amino acids long. The germline CDR1 and CDR2 sequences are SGHTA and FQGTGA. This CDR3 reads CASSPQGGSYNEQFF. Written as DNA, the CDR3 is TGTGCCAGCAGCCCCCAGGGAGGCTCCTACAATGAGCAGTTCTTC.

The chain recombines TRBV5-1 with TRBJ1-4; D is undetermined. CDR1 SGHRS and CDR2 YFSETQ come from the germline V gene. The ends were cut back, 4 bases at V and 6 bases at J, with 13 bases in the middle. This CDR3 is 14 amino acids long. The CDR3 loop is CASSRVVGDEKLFF. The CDR3 DNA reads as TGCGCCAGCAGCCGAGTGGTCGGGGATGAAAAACTGTTTTTT.

The gene calls are TRBV5-1 and TRBJ2-1; 15 nucleotides line up with TRBD2. The CDR3 has 16 amino acids. J lost 7 bases, V lost 4 bases, and 6 bases had no gene match. Germline CDR1 SGHRS, CDR2 YFSETQ. CDR3 amino acids: CASSGGLAGGYNEQFF. The CDR3 bases are TGCGCCAGCAGCGGGGGACTAGCGGGGGGTTATAATGAGCAGTTCTTC.

The chain carries TRBV19 and TRBJ1-2, with 12 bases fitting TRBD1. The CDR3 consists of 17 residues. The ends lost 5 bases at V and 4 bases at J; junction bases unmatched: 11. Germline values: CDR1 LNHDA, CDR2 SQIVND (reference sequence). The CDR3 loop reads CASSDRDRGRLGYGYTF. CDR3 DNA sequence: TGTGCCAGTAGTGACCGGGACAGGGGGCGCCTTGGCTATGGCTACACCTTC.

The chain is built from TRBV9 and TRBJ1-2, with 9 positions matching TRBD1. CDR3 length: 14 residues. V was pared by 5 bases and J by 7 bases, with 9 bases of the junction left unmatched. The germline V gene has CDR1 SGDLS and CDR2 YYNGEE. In nucleotides, the CDR3 is TGTGCCAGCAGTCCATACGGGACAGGGATTGGCTACACCTTC. It yields the protein CASSPYGTGIGYTF. Based on the CDR3 plus reference TRBV9 and TRBJ1-2, the full variable domain is DSGVTQTPKHLITATGQRVTLRCSPRSGDLSVYWYQQSLDQGLQFLIQYYNGEERAKGNILERFSAQQFPDLHSELNLSSLELGDSALYFCASSPYGTGIGYTFGSGTRLTVV.

This clone was counted a single time. The V and J genes are TRBV5-4 and TRBJ2-5; 8 nucleotides match TRBD1. Unmatched junction bases numbered 12, after V lost 3 bases and J lost 5 bases. The CDR3 length is 16 residues. Germline CDR1 and CDR2: SGHNT and YYREEE (reference sequence). Written as DNA, the CDR3 is TGTGCCAGCAGCTCTTTAAGGACAGGGAGGTCGGAGACCCAGTACTTC. This translates into CASSSLRTGRSETQYF.

This chain joins TRBV18 and TRBJ2-7; D gene ambiguous. The CDR3 has 14 residues. The germline V gene encodes CDR1 KGHSH and CDR2 LQKENI. V lost 3 bases, J lost 4 bases, and 13 bases lay in between. The DNA for the CDR3 is TGTGCCAGCTCACCTGGAAAGGGTCCTTACGAGCAGTACGTC. The encoded protein is CASSPGKGPYEQYV.

The chain employs TRBV2 and TRBJ1-4; D gene uncertain. Germline V gene sequence: CDR1 SNHLY, CDR2 FYNNEI. The CDR3 runs 13 residues. Trimming left V 11 bases short and J 1 base short, with 11 bases between. For the CDR3, the DNA is TGTGCCCAAAGGCGGGGAACTAATGAAAAACTGTTTTTT. Translated, it gives CAQRRGTNEKLFF.

This sequence joins TRBV19 and TRBJ1-2; D is unclear. CDR3 size: 14 residues. V dropped 10 bases and J dropped 0 bases, with 15 bases sitting between them. The germline V gene has CDR1 LNHDA and CDR2 SQIVND (reference sequence). The CDR3 DNA reads as TGTGCCACCCCCCTTCAGAGGGCTAACTATGGCTACACCTTC. This encodes CATPLQRANYGYTF.

CDR3 in DNA: TGTGCCAGCAGTGGGACAATGAACACTGAAGCTTTCTTT. Its protein is CASSGTMNTEAFF. The J gene is TRBJ1-1, the V gene TRBV6-6; D may be TRBD1 (6 bases). V lost 5 bases and J lost 0, with 7 bases in between. This CDR3 has 13 amino acids. The germline V gene has CDR1 MNHNY and CDR2 SVGAGI (reference sequence).

This clone was seen only once. This chain joins TRBV6-6 and TRBJ2-2; 9 nucleotides line up with TRBD1. CDR3 length equals 16 residues. Trimming took 5 bases from V and 0 from J; bases not matched to a gene: 4. Germline V gene sequence: CDR1 MNHNY, CDR2 SVGAGI (reference sequence). DNA of the CDR3: TGTGCCAGCAGTCCCGGGACAGGGACGAACACCGGGGAGCTGTTTTTT. Amino acids: CASSPGTGTNTGELFF.

V and J are TRBV6-2 or TRBV6-3 and TRBJ2-2, with 8 bases fitting TRBD1. V trimming: 0 bases; J trimming: 3 bases; junction bases outside the gene matches: 9. The CDR3 totals 18 residues. CDR1 and CDR2 (germline): MNHEY, SVGEGT. The CDR3 DNA reads TGTGCCAGCAGTTACTCGGCAGGGGGCATCAAATACACCGGGGAGCTGTTTTTT. This sequence encodes CASSYSAGGIKYTGELFF.

V gene TRBV19 combines with J gene TRBJ2-3; D gene unclear. CDR1 and CDR2 (germline): LNHDA, SQIVND (reference sequence). The length of the CDR3 is 14 residues. The V and J ends lost 2 bases and 2 bases respectively, with 8 bases between them. In DNA, the CDR3 is TGTGCCAGTAGTATAACAGATAACACAGATACGCAGTATTTT. This gives the protein CASSITDNTDTQYF.

The gene calls are TRBV11-2 and TRBJ1-1; no definite D call. The CDR3 contains 14 residues. Germline-derived CDR1 and CDR2 are SGHAT and FQNNGV. V was trimmed by 0 bases and J by 6 bases, leaving 11 bases between them. The CDR3 nucleotides read TGTGCCAGCAGCTTAGAGAGGGTTGTGGCTGAAGCTTTCTTT. Protein product: CASSLERVVAEAFF.

The genes are TRBV3-1 (or the pseudogene TRBV3-2) and TRBJ2-7, with D possibly being TRBD1 or TRBD2 (6 bases each). The CDR3 contains 14 residues. Per germline, CDR1 LGHDT and CDR2 YNNKEL (reference sequence). V gave up 2 bases and J gave up 6 bases, with 14 bases separating them. CDR3 in amino acids: CASSQSWGALEQYV. The CDR3 coding sequence is TGTGCCAGCAGCCAATCTTGGGGGGCGCTCGAGCAGTACGTC.

In its sample, this clone was seen a few times. This chain uses TRBV28 with TRBJ1-5; D gene uncertain. Deletions cut 1 base from V and 6 bases from J, with 4 bases between. Germline V lookup: CDR1 MDHEN, CDR2 SYDVKM. CDR3 size: 12 residues. Written as DNA, the CDR3 is TGTGCCAGCAGTTTATTTTCTCAGCCCCAGCATTTT. This gives the protein CASSLFSQPQHF.

This sequence joins TRBV28 and TRBJ1-6; 7 bases fit TRBD1. Germline trimming cut 2 bases from V and 6 bases from J; bases unmatched to any gene: 10. This CDR3 is built from 17 residues. Germline CDR1 is MDHEN and CDR2 is SYDVKM. CDR3 region: CASSLHRGSFLNSPLHF. The CDR3, as DNA: TGTGCCAGCAGTTTACACAGGGGCTCCTTCCTTAATTCACCCCTCCACTTT.

This clone was detected a few times. This rearrangement joins TRBV5-1 to TRBJ2-5; 11 nucleotides align to TRBD2. V lost 0 bases to trimming and J lost 1 base; unmatched junction nucleotides: 2. The CDR3 length is 16 residues. Germline V gene lookup returns CDR1 SGHRS and CDR2 YFSETQ. The CDR3: CASSLVTSGGQETQYF. The CDR3 bases are TGCGCCAGCAGCTTGGTAACTAGCGGGGGCCAAGAGACCCAGTACTTC.

As concerns this clone: An end of the junction does not agree with germline; a read error may underlie this. The V call is TRBV7-2, the J call TRBJ1-1; TRBD1 is a possible D gene (5 bases). Germline loops: CDR1 SGHTA, CDR2 FQGNSA. This CDR3 is 11 amino acids long. CDR3 sequence reads: CASSFGREVLF. The CDR3 DNA is TGTGCCAGCAGCTTCGGCAGGGAAGTTCTCTTT.

The V gene is TRBV5-1, the J gene TRBJ2-1, with 7 nucleotides matching TRBD1. The CDR3 contains 15 residues. J gave up 4 bases and V 0 bases, and 4 bases lay outside the gene matches. Germline lookup yields CDR1 SGHRS and CDR2 YFSETQ. Written as DNA, the CDR3 is TGCGCCAGCAGCTTGGCTGGGACAGAGTACAATGAGCAGTTCTTC. Translation: CASSLAGTEYNEQFF.

V is TRBV5-1 and J is TRBJ2-3; unclear D gene. Germline V gene sequence: CDR1 SGHRS, CDR2 YFSETQ. The CDR3 is 14 amino acids. V gave up 1 base and J gave up 5 bases, with 11 bases separating them. In DNA form, the CDR3 reads TGCGCCAGCAGCTTGAGTTCGACCAGAGATACGCAGTATTTT. This encodes CASSLSSTRDTQYF.